This T cell receptor (beta chain) was captured by sequencing in a study of cytomegalovirus exposure and HLA in healthy donors. V shed 2 bases and J shed 1 base, with 7 bases lying between them. Germline loops: CDR1 SGHNT, CDR2 YYREEE (reference sequence). CDR3 length: 14 amino acids. Overall study results and limits: Under in vitro conditions, a few CMV-associated chains were confirmed as specific for CMV antigens. In a later analysis, first-cohort TCR clusters were found to tend to co-occur in the 130 or so validation repertoires.

This clone came up once. Its cognate antigen is unknown. Assay used: immunoSEQ multiplex PCR; TCRdb lists only in-frame clones, some missing. The table records around 220,000 clones, 88% of them present only once. The sequenced sample was PBMCs. J is TRBJ1-5 and V is TRBV5-4, with a possible D match to TRBD1 (5 bases). This clonotype was sampled from a woman aged 18-29 years in good health and CMV-seronegative. This CDR3 is CASSFAGSNQPQHF. CDR3 nucleotides: TGTGCCAGCAGCTTTGCAGGGAGCAATCAGCCCCAGCATTTT.